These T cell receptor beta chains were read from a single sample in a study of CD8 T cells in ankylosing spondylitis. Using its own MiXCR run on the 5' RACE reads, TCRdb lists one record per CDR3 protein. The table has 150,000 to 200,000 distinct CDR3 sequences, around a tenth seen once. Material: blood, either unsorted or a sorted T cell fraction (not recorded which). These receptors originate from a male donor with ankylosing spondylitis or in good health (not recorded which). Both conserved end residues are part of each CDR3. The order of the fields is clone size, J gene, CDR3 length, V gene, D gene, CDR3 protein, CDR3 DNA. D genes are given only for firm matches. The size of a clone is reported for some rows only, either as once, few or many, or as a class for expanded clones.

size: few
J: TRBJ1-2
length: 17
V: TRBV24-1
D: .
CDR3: CAPRDHHVPGGDYGYTF
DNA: TGTGCCCCCCGCGATCACCACGTCCCAGGCGGGGACTATGGCTACACCTTC

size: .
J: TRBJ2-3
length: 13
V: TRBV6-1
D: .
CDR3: CASIPRSTDTQYF
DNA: TGTGCCAGCATCCCCCGGAGCACAGATACGCAGTATTTT

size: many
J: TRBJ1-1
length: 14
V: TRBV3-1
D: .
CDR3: CASSHGARVLEAFF
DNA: TGTGCCAGCAGCCATGGGGCCCGGGTCCTTGAAGCTTTCTTT

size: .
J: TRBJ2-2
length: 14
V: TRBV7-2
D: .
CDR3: CASSLALGAGELFF
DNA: TGTGCCAGCAGCTTAGCGCTGGGTGCCGGGGAGCTGTTTTTT

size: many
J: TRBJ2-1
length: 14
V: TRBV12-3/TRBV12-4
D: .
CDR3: CASSNRLAYNEQFF
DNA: TGTGCCAGCAGTAACCGACTAGCCTACAATGAGCAGTTCTTC

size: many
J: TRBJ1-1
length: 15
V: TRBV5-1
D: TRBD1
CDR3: CASSPETGVNTEAFF
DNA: TGCGCCAGCAGCCCCGAGACAGGGGTGAACACTGAAGCTTTCTTT

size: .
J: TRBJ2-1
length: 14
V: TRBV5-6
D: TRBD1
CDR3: CASSLLRGQNEQFF
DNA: TGTGCCAGCAGCTTGTTAAGGGGGCAGAATGAGCAGTTCTTC

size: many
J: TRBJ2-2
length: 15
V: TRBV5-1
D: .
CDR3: CASSFYGTNTGELFF
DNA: TGCGCCAGCAGCTTTTACGGGACGAACACCGGGGAGCTGTTTTTT

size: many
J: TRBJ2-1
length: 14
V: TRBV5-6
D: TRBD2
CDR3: CASSLVAGDGEQFF
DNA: TGTGCCAGCAGCTTAGTAGCGGGGGACGGTGAGCAGTTCTTC

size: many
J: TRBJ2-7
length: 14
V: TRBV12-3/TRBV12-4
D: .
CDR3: CASSFLEGTYEQYF
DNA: TGTGCCAGCAGTTTTTTGGAAGGGACCTACGAGCAGTACTTC

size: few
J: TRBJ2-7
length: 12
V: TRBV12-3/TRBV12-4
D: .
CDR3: CASSWRDNEQYF
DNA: TGTGCCAGCAGTTGGAGGGACAACGAGCAGTACTTC

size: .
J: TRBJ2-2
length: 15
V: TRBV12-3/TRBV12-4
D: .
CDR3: CASSAGSRETGELFF
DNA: TGTGCCAGCAGCGCCGGGTCCAGGGAGACCGGGGAGCTGTTTTTT

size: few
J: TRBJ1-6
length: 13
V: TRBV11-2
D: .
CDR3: CATGTGYNSPLHF
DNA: TGTGCCACCGGGACTGGGTATAATTCACCCCTCCACTTT

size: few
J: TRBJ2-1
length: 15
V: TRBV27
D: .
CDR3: CASSPNGVPYNEQFF
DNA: TGTGCCAGCAGTCCCAACGGGGTCCCCTACAATGAGCAGTTCTTC

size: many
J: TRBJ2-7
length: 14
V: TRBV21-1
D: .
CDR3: CASTQLVLSDEQYF
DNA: TGTGCCAGCACCCAACTAGTTCTCTCCGACGAGCAGTACTTC

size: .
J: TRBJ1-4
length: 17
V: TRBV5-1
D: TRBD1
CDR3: CASSLGRMTGGGEKLFF
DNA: TGCGCCAGCAGCTTGGGGCGGATGACAGGGGGCGGTGAAAAACTGTTTTTT

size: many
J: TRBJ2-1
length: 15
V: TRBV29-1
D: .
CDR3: CSVEGMATPYNEQFF
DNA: TGCAGCGTTGAAGGAATGGCCACCCCCTACAATGAGCAGTTCTTC

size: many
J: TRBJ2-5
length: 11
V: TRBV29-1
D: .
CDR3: CSVERVQTQYF
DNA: TGCAGCGTTGAAAGAGTACAGACCCAGTACTTC

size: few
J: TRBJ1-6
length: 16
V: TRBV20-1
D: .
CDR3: CSPSLAGTVYNSPLHF
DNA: TGCAGTCCCTCCCTGGCCGGGACCGTCTATAATTCACCCCTCCACTTT